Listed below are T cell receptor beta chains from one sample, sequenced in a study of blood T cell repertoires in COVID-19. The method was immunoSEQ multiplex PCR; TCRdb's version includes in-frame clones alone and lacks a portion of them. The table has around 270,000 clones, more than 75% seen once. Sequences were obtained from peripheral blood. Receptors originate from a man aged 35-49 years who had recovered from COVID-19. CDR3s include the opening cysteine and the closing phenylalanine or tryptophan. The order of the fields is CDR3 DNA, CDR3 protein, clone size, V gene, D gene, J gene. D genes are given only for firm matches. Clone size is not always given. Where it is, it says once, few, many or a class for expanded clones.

CDR3nt: TGCGCCAGCAGCTTGTTAGTAGCGAGCTACGAGCAGTACTTC; CDR3aa: CASSLLVASYEQYF; abundance: -; v_gene: TRBV5-1; d_gene: -; j_gene: TRBJ2-7
CDR3nt: TGTGCCAGCAGTTTATCGCCGACAGCAAGCAATCAGCCCCAGCATTTT; CDR3aa: CASSLSPTASNQPQHF; abundance: -; v_gene: TRBV27; d_gene: -; j_gene: TRBJ1-5
CDR3nt: TGTGCCAGCAGCCTAAACAATCAGCCCCAGCATTTT; CDR3aa: CASSLNNQPQHF; abundance: -; v_gene: TRBV7-2; d_gene: -; j_gene: TRBJ1-5
CDR3nt: TGCGCCAGCAGTGGGGCGGACAGGGTTGAGTTCTTC; CDR3aa: CASSGADRVEFF; abundance: -; v_gene: TRBV10-1; d_gene: TRBD1; j_gene: TRBJ2-1
CDR3nt: TGTGCCAGCAGCCCCACCGGAGTAACCGGGGAGCTGTTTTTT; CDR3aa: CASSPTGVTGELFF; abundance: -; v_gene: TRBV7-6; d_gene: -; j_gene: TRBJ2-2
CDR3nt: TGTGCCAGCAGCTTAGGACAGGGATGGCACGAGCAGTACTTC; CDR3aa: CASSLGQGWHEQYF; abundance: -; v_gene: TRBV7-9; d_gene: TRBD1; j_gene: TRBJ2-7
CDR3nt: TGTGCCAGTAGCACCTGGACTAGCGGATACACAGATACGCAGTATTTT; CDR3aa: CASSTWTSGYTDTQYF; abundance: -; v_gene: TRBV7-6; d_gene: TRBD2; j_gene: TRBJ2-3
CDR3nt: TGTGCCAGCCGCCTTCTGAGTGGGCATGAGCAGTTCTTC; CDR3aa: CASRLLSGHEQFF; abundance: -; v_gene: TRBV12-3/TRBV12-4; d_gene: -; j_gene: TRBJ2-1
CDR3nt: TGTGCCAGCAGTCGGGACAGGGAGGCCTTGAACACCGGGGAGCTGTTTTTT; CDR3aa: CASSRDREALNTGELFF; abundance: -; v_gene: TRBV7-3; d_gene: TRBD1; j_gene: TRBJ2-2
CDR3nt: TGTGCCAGCAGTCCGCGGTCCCGGCTCTACGAGCAGTACTTC; CDR3aa: CASSPRSRLYEQYF; abundance: -; v_gene: TRBV27; d_gene: -; j_gene: TRBJ2-7
CDR3nt: TGTGCCAGCAGCCATAGACAGCCCTTGAACACTGAAGCTTTCTTT; CDR3aa: CASSHRQPLNTEAFF; abundance: -; v_gene: TRBV6-2/TRBV6-3; d_gene: -; j_gene: TRBJ1-1
CDR3nt: TGTGCCAGCAGCGTAGCCCCAGGAGGGAATGAAAAACTGTTTTTT; CDR3aa: CASSVAPGGNEKLFF; abundance: -; v_gene: TRBV9; d_gene: -; j_gene: TRBJ1-4
CDR3nt: TGCAGCGTTCGTCCCGGGACAGGGGGCACTGAAGCTTTCTTT; CDR3aa: CSVRPGTGGTEAFF; abundance: -; v_gene: TRBV29-1; d_gene: TRBD1; j_gene: TRBJ1-1
CDR3nt: TGCAGTGCTAGGGACATTCATGAGCAGTTCTTC; CDR3aa: CSARDIHEQFF; abundance: -; v_gene: TRBV20-1; d_gene: -; j_gene: TRBJ2-1
CDR3nt: TGCGCCAGCAGCCAAGGTCTCATGTCCAGGGAGGAGACTGAAGCTTTCTTT; CDR3aa: CASSQGLMSREETEAFF; abundance: -; v_gene: TRBV4-1; d_gene: -; j_gene: TRBJ1-1
CDR3nt: TGTGCCAGCAGGGAATGGAACCCTAGCTCTGGAAACACCATATATTTT; CDR3aa: CASREWNPSSGNTIYF; abundance: -; v_gene: TRBV6-1; d_gene: -; j_gene: TRBJ1-3
CDR3nt: TGTGCCAGTAGTTCCCGACGCCTGATAGCGGGGGAAGACTACGGGGAGCTGTTTTTT; CDR3aa: CASSSRRLIAGEDYGELFF; abundance: -; v_gene: TRBV19; d_gene: TRBD2; j_gene: TRBJ2-2
CDR3nt: TGTGCCATCAGTGAGACTCGGACTAGCGGGAAATCGAACACCGGGGAGCTGTTTTTT; CDR3aa: CAISETRTSGKSNTGELFF; abundance: -; v_gene: TRBV10-3; d_gene: TRBD2; j_gene: TRBJ2-2
CDR3nt: TGTGCCAGCGCTATTGTTGTAAATAGAATCTACGAGCAGTACTTC; CDR3aa: CASAIVVNRIYEQYF; abundance: -; v_gene: TRBV2; d_gene: -; j_gene: TRBJ2-7
CDR3nt: TGTGCCAGCAGGACAGGGGGCGCGAATACGCAGTATTTT; CDR3aa: CASRTGGANTQYF; abundance: -; v_gene: TRBV6-5; d_gene: TRBD1; j_gene: TRBJ2-3
CDR3nt: TGTGCCAGCAGTGCCAGCCGGGGACAGGGATATTCACCCCTCCACTTT; CDR3aa: CASSASRGQGYSPLHF; abundance: -; v_gene: TRBV6-1; d_gene: TRBD1; j_gene: TRBJ1-6
CDR3nt: TGCGCCAGCAGCTTGGGGACTAGTTGGTACAATGAGCAGTTCTTC; CDR3aa: CASSLGTSWYNEQFF; abundance: -; v_gene: TRBV5-1; d_gene: TRBD2; j_gene: TRBJ2-1
CDR3nt: TGTGCCAGCAGTGCCTGGACAGGCGTTAACACTGAAGCTTTCTTT; CDR3aa: CASSAWTGVNTEAFF; abundance: -; v_gene: TRBV28; d_gene: TRBD1; j_gene: TRBJ1-1
CDR3nt: TGCGCCAGCAGTCAAGCGGATAAAGGAGGCTACACCTTC; CDR3aa: CASSQADKGGYTF; abundance: -; v_gene: TRBV5-1; d_gene: -; j_gene: TRBJ1-2
CDR3nt: TGTGCCATCAGTGAGCCAAGACAGGCTGGGGCCAACGTCCTGACTTTC; CDR3aa: CAISEPRQAGANVLTF; abundance: -; v_gene: TRBV10-3; d_gene: -; j_gene: TRBJ2-6
CDR3nt: TGTGCCAGCAGCTACCCCAGGGCCACCGGGGAGCTGTTTTTT; CDR3aa: CASSYPRATGELFF; abundance: -; v_gene: TRBV11-2; d_gene: -; j_gene: TRBJ2-2
CDR3nt: TGTGCCAGCTCACCAGCCGGGACAGGGTCCACCGGGGAGCTGTTTTTT; CDR3aa: CASSPAGTGSTGELFF; abundance: once; v_gene: TRBV18; d_gene: TRBD1; j_gene: TRBJ2-2
CDR3nt: TGTGCCAGCAGCCCTCGGACTAGCGGGACCTACAATGAGCAGTTCTTC; CDR3aa: CASSPRTSGTYNEQFF; abundance: -; v_gene: TRBV4-2; d_gene: TRBD2; j_gene: TRBJ2-1
CDR3nt: TGTGCCAGCAGCTTAGGTCCAGCGGCTCAGCCCCAGCATTTT; CDR3aa: CASSLGPAAQPQHF; abundance: -; v_gene: TRBV13; d_gene: -; j_gene: TRBJ1-5
CDR3nt: TGTGCCAGCAGCCAACGGACAGGCGAAAGCTCCTACAATGAGCAGTTCTTC; CDR3aa: CASSQRTGESSYNEQFF; abundance: -; v_gene: TRBV3-1/TRBV3-2; d_gene: TRBD1; j_gene: TRBJ2-1
CDR3nt: TGTGCCAGCAGTGTTAAGGAGTATGGCTACACCTTC; CDR3aa: CASSVKEYGYTF; abundance: -; v_gene: TRBV2; d_gene: -; j_gene: TRBJ1-2